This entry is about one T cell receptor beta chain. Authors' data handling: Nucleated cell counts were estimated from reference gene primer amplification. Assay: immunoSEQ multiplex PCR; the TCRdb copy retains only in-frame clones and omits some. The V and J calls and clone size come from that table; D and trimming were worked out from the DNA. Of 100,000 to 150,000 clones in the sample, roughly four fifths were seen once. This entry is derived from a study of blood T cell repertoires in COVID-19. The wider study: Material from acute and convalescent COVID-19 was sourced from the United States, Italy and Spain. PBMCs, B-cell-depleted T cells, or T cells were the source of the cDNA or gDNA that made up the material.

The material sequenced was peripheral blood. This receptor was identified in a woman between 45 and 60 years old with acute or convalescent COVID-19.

The CDR3 DNA reads TGTGCCAGCAGGCACGGGGACAGGGATAATTCACCCCTCCACTTT. Its translation is CASRHGDRDNSPLHF. V and J are TRBV25-1 and TRBJ1-6; 9 bases fit TRBD1. Germline V lookup: CDR1 MGHDK, CDR2 SYGVNS. The J segment lost 5 bases and the V segment lost 6 bases, leaving 5 bases of the junction unmatched. The CDR3 length is 15 residues.